The sequence of this TCR beta chain was determined in a study of T cell responses to AZD1222 COVID-19 vaccine. This table comes from immunoSEQ multiplex PCR, and its TCRdb copy is limited to in-frame clones, with some not included. The repertoire holds 180,000 or so clones, with around 89% as singletons. The TCR originated in an adult who received the MenACWY meningococcal vaccine as a control. The starting material was peripheral blood, obtained 28 days after the second dose of the MenACWY control vaccine.

The CDR3 region is CASSPGRIMNTEAFF. The CDR3 region has the DNA TGTGCCAGCTCACCTGGACGGATAATGAACACTGAAGCTTTCTTT. The gene calls are TRBV18 and TRBJ1-1; no firm D call. This CDR3 is 15 amino acids long. The germline CDR1 and CDR2 sequences are KGHSH and LQKENI. The V and J ends lost 3 bases and 0 bases respectively, with 11 bases between them.